This T cell receptor beta chain was identified during a study of patients and donors after allogeneic stem cell transplantation. The germline V gene has CDR1 DFQATT and CDR2 SNEGSKA (reference sequence). This CDR3 spans 14 amino acids. V dropped 3 bases and J dropped 1 base, with 11 bases sitting between them. TCRdb re-called the RT-PCR reads with MiXCR, one entry per CDR3 protein. The sample carries 150,000 to 200,000 distinct CDR3 sequences, about 29% recorded once. Sequencing was carried out using blood, either unsorted or a sorted T cell fraction (not recorded which). The clonotype originates from a human donor who was either an allogeneic HSCT recipient or a stem cell or donor lymphocyte infusion donor (not recorded which). It is not recorded whose cells these are; they may come from a transplant donor. V is TRBV20-1 and J is TRBJ2-3; TRBD1 is a possible D gene (6 bases). The CDR3 DNA is TGCAGTGCTAGCGCCGCAGGGGGCACAGATACGCAGTATTTT. Its translation is CSASAAGGTDTQYF.